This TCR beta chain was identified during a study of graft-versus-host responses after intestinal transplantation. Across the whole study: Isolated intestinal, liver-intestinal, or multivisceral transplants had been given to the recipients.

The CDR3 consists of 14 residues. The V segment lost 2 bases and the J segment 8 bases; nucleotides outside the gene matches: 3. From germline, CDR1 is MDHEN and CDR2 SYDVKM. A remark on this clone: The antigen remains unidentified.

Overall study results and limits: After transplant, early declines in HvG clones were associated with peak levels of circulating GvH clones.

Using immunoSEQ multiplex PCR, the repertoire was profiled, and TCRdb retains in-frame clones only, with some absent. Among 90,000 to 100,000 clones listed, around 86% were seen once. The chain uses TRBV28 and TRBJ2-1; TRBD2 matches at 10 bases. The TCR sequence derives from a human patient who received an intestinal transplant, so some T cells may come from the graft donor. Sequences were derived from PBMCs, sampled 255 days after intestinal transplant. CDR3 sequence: CASSLGLAGDEQFF. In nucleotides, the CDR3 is TGTGCCAGCAGTTTAGGCCTAGCGGGAGATGAGCAGTTCTTC.